This TCR beta chain appears in the sequencing data of a study of blood T cell repertoires in COVID-19. Study at large: Researchers got acute and convalescent COVID-19 samples from the United States, Italy and Spain.

The repertoire was sequenced with immunoSEQ multiplex PCR; TCRdb's copy has only in-frame clones and lacks some. Of 150,000 to 200,000 clones in the sample, more than 75% were seen once. Looked up from germline, CDR1 is MDHEN and CDR2 is SYDVKM. After removal of 5 bases from V and 1 base from J, the junction contained 16 bases not matched to a gene. The CDR3 length is 19 residues. The source material was peripheral blood. This clonotype was obtained from a man aged 35 to 55 with active or convalescent COVID-19. J is TRBJ1-1 and V is TRBV28; TRBD1 matches at 10 bases. The CDR3 region is CASSPEGTGVAGGNTEAFF. The CDR3 DNA sequence: TGTGCCAGCAGTCCCGAGGGGACAGGGGTTGCGGGGGGGAACACTGAAGCTTTCTTT.